These T cell receptor beta chains were read from a single sample in a study of shared clonotypes between healthy human individuals. The repertoire was sequenced with immunoSEQ multiplex PCR; TCRdb's copy has only in-frame clones and lacks some. The table has 2 million to 2.5 million clones, under 97% seen once. The sample was naive CD4+ T cells sorted from blood. These receptors were obtained from a man aged 18-30 years in good health. CDR3s include the opening cysteine and the closing phenylalanine or tryptophan.

>TRBV5-1|TRBJ1-4
CASRSTPTNEKLFF
>TRBV5-1|TRBJ2-7
CASSLVGGRGIEQYF
>TRBV6-1|TRBJ1-2
CASSVAGNYGYTF
>TRBV10-1|TRBJ1-5
CASSEWDRGLTHQPQHF
>TRBV28|TRBJ1-2
CASSTGLGYGYTF
>TRBV14|TRBJ2-7
CASSQALAGVPHEQYF
>TRBV5-4|TRBJ2-1
CASSSTGTSAQQFF
>TRBV25-1|TRBJ2-5
CASSEWEGVQETQYF
>TRBV5-5|TRBJ2-3
CASSPTTDTQYF
>TRBV7-2|TRBJ2-6
CASSLREAGANVLTF
>TRBV28|TRBJ2-7
CASSLPASGGSEQYF
>TRBV28|TRBJ1-1
CASSILPGRKAANTEAFF
>TRBV5-1|TRBJ1-2
CASSLDLINGYTF
>TRBV18|TRBJ1-5
CASSSVAGNSNQPQHF
>TRBV11-2|TRBJ2-7
CASRTPGTTYEQYF
>TRBV20-1|TRBJ2-7
CSARVLYEQYF
>TRBV5-1|TRBJ2-3
CASSRSGQFTDTQYF
>TRBV18|TRBJ2-3
CASSPPSFLTDTQYF
>TRBV28|TRBJ1-4
CASTTGAAHEKLFF
>TRBV15|TRBJ2-3
CATSRDLMGTDTQYF
>TRBV7-9|TRBJ1-2
CASSLAGGSGYTF
>TRBV11-2|TRBJ1-4
CASSFAGHAWGYEKLFF
>TRBV6-5|TRBJ1-5
CASKGGPNQPQHF
>TRBV7-2|TRBJ2-7
CASSLRLAGAGEQYF
>TRBV19|TRBJ1-5
CASSIPTRVQHF
>TRBV7-2|TRBJ2-1
CASTRGGSYNEQFF
>TRBV5-1|TRBJ1-1
CASLRQPSNTEAFF
>TRBV29-1|TRBJ1-1
CSVEGRVNTEAFF
>TRBV5-1|TRBJ2-1
CASSFLAGGQGEQFF
>TRBV18|TRBJ2-2
CASSARTGTNTGELFF
>TRBV19|TRBJ1-2
CASKAQPVTNYGYTF
>TRBV4-2|TRBJ2-2
CASSQENSGLNTGELFF
>TRBV7-3|TRBJ2-2
CASSLTSLAGNTGELFF
>TRBV19|TRBJ2-7
CASSIGLAGPSEQYF
>TRBV5-6|TRBJ2-2
CASSPVGSGLNTGELFF
>TRBV15|TRBJ2-5
CATSREGGSQETQYF
>TRBV9|TRBJ2-7
CASSAGSGTSYEQYF
>TRBV30|TRBJ2-1
CAWRDFSYNEQFF
>TRBV28|TRBJ2-7
CASSLRAPNEQYF
>TRBV28|TRBJ1-2
CASSVPRGDVYGYTF
>TRBV14|TRBJ2-1
CASSHVGGLAFSSYNEQFF
>TRBV9|TRBJ1-2
CASSLDGSNYGYTF
>TRBV5-4|TRBJ1-4
CASSLWTVNEKLFF
>TRBV18|TRBJ2-7
CASSPSTGSYEQYF
>TRBV2|TRBJ2-6
CASKGQEGANVLTF
>TRBV6-5|TRBJ1-2
CASSYSRDSYGYTF
>TRBV30|TRBJ1-1
CAWRHGGNTEAFF
>TRBV7-9|TRBJ2-3
CASSPRTGGSDTQYF
>TRBV28|TRBJ2-7
CASSLEGLGYEQYF
>TRBV28|TRBJ2-5
CASSPRQGSETQYF
>TRBV30|TRBJ1-5
CAWSLPRTGYQPQHF